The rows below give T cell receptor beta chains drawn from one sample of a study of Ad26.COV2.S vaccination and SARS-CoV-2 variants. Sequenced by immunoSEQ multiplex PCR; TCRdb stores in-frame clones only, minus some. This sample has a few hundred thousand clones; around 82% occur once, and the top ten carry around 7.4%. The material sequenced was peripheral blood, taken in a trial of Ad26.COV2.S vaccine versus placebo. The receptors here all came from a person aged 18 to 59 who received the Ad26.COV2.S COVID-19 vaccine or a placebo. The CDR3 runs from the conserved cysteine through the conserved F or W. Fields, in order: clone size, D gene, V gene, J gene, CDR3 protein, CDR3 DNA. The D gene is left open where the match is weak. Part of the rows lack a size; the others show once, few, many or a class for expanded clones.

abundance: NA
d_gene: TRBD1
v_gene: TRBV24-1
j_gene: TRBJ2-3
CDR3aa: CATSDLMGTDTDTQYF
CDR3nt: TGTGCCACCAGTGATCTGATGGGGACAGACACAGATACGCAGTATTTT

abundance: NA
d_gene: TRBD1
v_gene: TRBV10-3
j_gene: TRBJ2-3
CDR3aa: CAISDIRDRGRDTQYF
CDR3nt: TGTGCCATCAGTGATATTCGAGACAGGGGGCGAGATACGCAGTATTTT

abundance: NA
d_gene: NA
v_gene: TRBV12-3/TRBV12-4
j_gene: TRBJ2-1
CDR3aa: CASSATYNEQFF
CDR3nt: TGTGCCAGCAGTGCTACCTACAATGAGCAGTTCTTC

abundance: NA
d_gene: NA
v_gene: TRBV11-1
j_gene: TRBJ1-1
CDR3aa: CASSLILLGRGTEAFF
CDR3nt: TGTGCCAGCAGCTTAATTTTACTAGGACGAGGCACTGAAGCTTTCTTT

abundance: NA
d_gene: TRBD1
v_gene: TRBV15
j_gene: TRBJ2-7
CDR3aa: CATSRGQGREQYF
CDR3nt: TGTGCCACCAGCAGGGGACAGGGGCGCGAGCAGTACTTC

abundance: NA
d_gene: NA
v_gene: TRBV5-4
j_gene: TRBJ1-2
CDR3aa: CASSVTGWNYGYTF
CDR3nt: TGTGCCAGCAGCGTGACAGGTTGGAACTATGGCTACACCTTC

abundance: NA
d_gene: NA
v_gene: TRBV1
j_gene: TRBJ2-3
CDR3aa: CTSSRKQGSDTQYF
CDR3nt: TGCACCAGCAGTCGTAAACAGGGGTCAGATACGCAGTATTTT

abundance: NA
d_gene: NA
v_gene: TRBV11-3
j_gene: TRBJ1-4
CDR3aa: CASSLSLGRLFF
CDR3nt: TGTGCCAGCAGCTTAAGTCTCGGAAGGCTGTTTTTT

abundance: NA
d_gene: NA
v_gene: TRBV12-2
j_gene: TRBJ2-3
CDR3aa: CASRNRTSGILNTQYF
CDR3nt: TGTGCAAGTCGCAACCGGACTAGCGGGATATTAAATACGCAGTATTTT

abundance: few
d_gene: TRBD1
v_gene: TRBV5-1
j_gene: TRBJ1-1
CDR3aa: CASSSQGGQTEAFF
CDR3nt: TGCGCCAGCAGCTCCCAGGGGGGGCAAACTGAAGCTTTCTTT

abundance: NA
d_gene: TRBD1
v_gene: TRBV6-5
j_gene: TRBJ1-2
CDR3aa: CASIPGGRTNYGYTF
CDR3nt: TGTGCCAGCATCCCAGGGGGGCGCACCAACTATGGCTACACCTTC

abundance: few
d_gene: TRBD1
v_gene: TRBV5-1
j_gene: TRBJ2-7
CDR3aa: CASSSPDRGQQYF
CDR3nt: TGCGCCAGCAGCTCCCCAGACAGGGGTCAGCAGTACTTC

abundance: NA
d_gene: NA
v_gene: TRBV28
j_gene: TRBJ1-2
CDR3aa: CASSFSGIRGYTF
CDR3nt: TGTGCCAGCAGTTTCTCGGGGATACGGGGCTACACCTTC

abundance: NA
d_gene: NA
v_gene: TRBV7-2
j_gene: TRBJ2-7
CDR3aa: CASSLVPRSEQYF
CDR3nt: TGTGCCAGCAGCTTAGTCCCTCGATCCGAGCAGTACTTC

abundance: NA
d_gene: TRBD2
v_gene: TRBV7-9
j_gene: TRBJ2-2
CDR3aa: CASSFGGGAVTGELFF
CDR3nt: TGTGCCAGCAGCTTTGGCGGGGGGGCCGTGACCGGGGAGCTGTTTTTT